The next 32 T cell receptor beta chains were all read from a single sample in a study of T cells expressing NK-cell markers. Reprocessing the 5' RACE reads, TCRdb reports a single entry for every CDR3 protein and omits DNA. In all, the sample yields over 150,000 distinct CDR3 sequences. The sequencing input was blood T cells: a sorted CD56 or NKG2C T cell subset, CD4+ or CD8+ T cells, or bulk PBMC T cells (not recorded which). Source of these receptors: a woman aged 50 to 65 in good health.

The chain recombines TRBV5-1 with TRBJ2-7. Germline CDR1 and CDR2: SGHRS and YFSETQ. The CDR3 runs 13 residues. The CDR3: CASSIGRTYEQYF.

The V call is TRBV7-9, the J call TRBJ2-4. Germline V CDR1 and CDR2: SEHNR, FQNEAQ (reference sequence). This CDR3 contains 15 residues. The CDR3 reads CASGIAGDTKNIQYF. The variable domain in full, completed from reference TRBV7-9 and TRBJ2-4, reads DTGVSQNPRHKITKRGQNVTFRCDPISEHNRLYWYRQTLGQGPEFLTYFQNEAQLEKSRLLSDRFSAERPKGSFSTLEIQRTEQGDSAMYLCASGIAGDTKNIQYFGAGTRLSVL.

The J gene is TRBJ2-5, the V gene TRBV27; TCRdb names TRBD2, which stays unverified in the absence of DNA. CDR1 and CDR2 from the germline V gene are MNHEY and SMNVEV (reference sequence). This CDR3 is built from 17 residues. CDR3 region: CASSLWGSGSGGETQYF.

The J gene is TRBJ2-1, the V gene TRBV9. Germline CDR1 SGDLS, CDR2 YYNGEE. There are 17 residues in the CDR3. CDR3 loop: CASSPFDGGGSYNEQFF.

The chain is built from TRBV29-1 and TRBJ2-1; TCRdb's assignment of TRBD2 cannot be checked, as there is no DNA. The CDR3 sequence is 15 residues long. Germline CDR1 reads SQVTM; CDR2 reads ANQGSEA. The CDR3 loop reads CSVEDGLGFYNEQFF.

The chain links TRBV10-3 to TRBJ2-1; TCRdb returns TRBD2, unconfirmable since there is no DNA. The CDR3 runs to 15 residues. Looked up from germline, CDR1 is ENHRY and CDR2 is SYGVKD. Here the CDR3 reads CAISERASPYNEQFF.

V is TRBV9 and J is TRBJ2-1; TCRdb outputs TRBD1, but without DNA this stays unchecked. The CDR3 totals 15 residues. The germline CDR1 and CDR2 sequences are SGDLS and YYNGEE. CDR3 sequence reads: CASSVEGTELDEQFF.

The rearrangement joins TRBV6-5 to TRBJ2-1; TCRdb names TRBD1, which stays unverified in the absence of DNA. The CDR3 sequence is 12 residues long. CDR1 MNHEY and CDR2 SVGAGI come from the germline V gene. The CDR3 sequence is CASRSPIGEQFF.

The chain employs TRBV12-3 or TRBV12-4 and TRBJ1-2. There are 13 residues in the CDR3. The CDR3 loop reads CASSLMTGYGYTF.

CDR3 loop: CASSYWASGRDNEQFF. The gene calls are TRBV6-2 or TRBV6-3 and TRBJ2-1; TCRdb returns TRBD2, unconfirmable since there is no DNA. CDR3 size: 16 residues. The germline gives CDR1 MNHEY, CDR2 SVGEGT.

The chain carries TRBV6-5 and TRBJ1-5. The CDR3 length is 14 residues. Germline loops: CDR1 MNHEY, CDR2 SVGAGI. The CDR3: CASSYSAGDQPQHF.

This CDR3 is CASSHGTSGPYEQYF. The rearrangement joins TRBV5-6 to TRBJ2-7; the TRBD2 assignment by TCRdb is unverifiable without DNA. CDR3 length: 15 residues. The germline gives CDR1 SGHDT, CDR2 YYEEEE.

The chain couples TRBV6-6 to TRBJ2-5; TCRdb lists TRBD1, though no DNA is available to test this call. Germline-derived CDR1 and CDR2 are MNHNY and SVGAGI (reference sequence). CDR3 size: 13 residues. The CDR3 is CASNHRGQETQYF.

The chain joins TRBV3-1 to TRBJ1-1; TCRdb's D gene call, TRBD1, goes unchecked for lack of DNA. This CDR3 has 14 residues. Per the germline V gene, CDR1 is LGHDT and CDR2 is YNNKEL (reference sequence). The CDR3 loop reads CASSQTGGRGEAFF.

This sequence joins TRBV4-1 and TRBJ2-1; TCRdb returns TRBD2, unconfirmable since there is no DNA. The CDR3 covers 14 residues. Germline V gene data show CDR1 as MGHRA and CDR2 as YSYEKL. CDR3 sequence reads: CASSSGQGPNEQFF.

V usage is TRBV7-2 and J usage is TRBJ2-1. The length of the CDR3 is 15 residues. Germline-derived CDR1 and CDR2 are SGHTA and FQGNSA. CDR3 region: CADSARPSSYNEQFF.

This chain links TRBV20-1 with TRBJ2-5; TCRdb's D call of TRBD1 is untestable without DNA. CDR1 is DFQATT and CDR2 is SNEGSKA in the germline V gene (reference sequence). This CDR3 contains 13 residues. The chain's CDR3 is CSARSGQQETQYF.

The J gene is TRBJ2-1, the V gene TRBV24-1; TCRdb indicates TRBD2, and absent DNA this call remains unverified. The germline V gene encodes CDR1 KGHDR and CDR2 SFDVKD. The CDR3 totals 19 residues. The CDR3 loop is CATSDFGRTSTPKGNEQFF.

The V and J genes are TRBV27 and TRBJ1-1; TCRdb reports TRBD1, a call that lacks DNA to check it against. In germline, CDR1 is MNHEY, CDR2 SMNVEV (reference sequence). The CDR3 spans 11 residues. The CDR3 loop reads CASSSGAEAFF.

V gene TRBV7-9 combines with J gene TRBJ2-1; TCRdb's assignment of TRBD2 cannot be checked, as there is no DNA. CDR3 length: 18 residues. Germline V gene sequence: CDR1 SEHNR, CDR2 FQNEAQ (reference sequence). CDR3 amino acids: CASSFSVWREGSYNEQFF.

The genes are TRBV24-1 and TRBJ1-5. Germline V gives CDR1 KGHDR, CDR2 SFDVKD. The CDR3 loop spans 14 amino acids. The CDR3 reads CATSESGSNQPQHF.

The gene calls are TRBV13 and TRBJ2-3. The CDR3 contains 13 residues. Germline CDR1 is PRHDT and CDR2 is FYEKMQ (reference sequence). The CDR3 here is CASSPEAEDTQYF.

This rearrangement joins TRBV13 to TRBJ1-1. CDR3 size: 14 residues. From germline, CDR1 is PRHDT and CDR2 FYEKMQ (reference sequence). The CDR3 reads CASSLEGLNTEAFF.

CDR3: CASSPVGSSYEQYF. The gene calls are TRBV27 and TRBJ2-7. This CDR3 region has 14 residues. Germline CDR1 is MNHEY and CDR2 is SMNVEV (reference sequence).

V gene TRBV24-1 combines with J gene TRBJ2-2; checking the TCRdb D call of TRBD2 is not possible without DNA. Germline V CDR1 and CDR2: KGHDR, SFDVKD. The CDR3 contains 14 residues. CDR3 amino acids: CATSDFGRDGELFF.

The V gene is TRBV9, the J gene TRBJ1-2; TCRdb gives TRBD1 as the D gene, but with no DNA this cannot be confirmed. The V gene's germline CDR1 is SGDLS and CDR2 YYNGEE. This CDR3 region has 15 residues. The CDR3 sequence: CASSTGTEANYGYTF.

The chain joins TRBV3-1 to TRBJ2-5; TCRdb reports TRBD1, a call that lacks DNA to check it against. The CDR3 runs 15 residues. Germline CDR1 and CDR2: LGHDT and YNNKEL (reference sequence). CDR3 in amino acids: CASSQGLGVGETQYF.

V and J are TRBV6-5 and TRBJ2-1; lacking DNA, the TRBD1 call made by TCRdb goes unchecked. The CDR3 loop spans 14 amino acids. Germline V gene sequence: CDR1 MNHEY, CDR2 SVGAGI. The CDR3 sequence: CASSGGQTYNEQFF.

V and J are TRBV4-1 and TRBJ1-1; TCRdb gives TRBD1 as the D gene, but with no DNA this cannot be confirmed. CDR3 length: 15 amino acids. Per the germline V gene, CDR1 is MGHRA and CDR2 is YSYEKL. CDR3 residues: CASSQQPGGRTEAFF.

The chain recombines TRBV6-5 with TRBJ2-3; TCRdb names TRBD2, which stays unverified in the absence of DNA. The CDR3 loop spans 13 amino acids. The germline V gene has CDR1 MNHEY and CDR2 SVGAGI. CDR3 region: CASTDFTTDTQYF.

The V gene is TRBV4-1, the J gene TRBJ2-7. CDR3 length: 13 residues. Germline CDR1 MGHRA, CDR2 YSYEKL. The CDR3 reads CASSLYSSYEQYF.

This chain joins TRBV20-1 and TRBJ2-1; TCRdb gives TRBD1 as the D gene, but with no DNA this cannot be confirmed. The CDR3 has 16 amino acids. Germline CDR1 and CDR2: DFQATT and SNEGSKA (reference sequence). The CDR3 sequence is CSARMRASGDLDEQFF.